Each of the 5 T cell receptor beta chains below was sequenced from the same sample in a study of blood T cell repertoires in COVID-19. TCRdb's table, derived via immunoSEQ multiplex PCR, lists solely in-frame clones and lacks some. The sample shows about 21,000 clones, 80% to 90% of them seen only once. The sequencing input was peripheral blood. These receptors were collected from a human donor in a cohort sampled during active COVID-19.

J is TRBJ1-1 and V is TRBV4-1; D gene ambiguous. CDR3 length equals 13 residues. The V and J ends lost 11 bases and 2 bases respectively, with 15 bases between them. Germline lookup yields CDR1 MGHRA and CDR2 YSYEKL. The CDR3 reads CAVVVGRNTEAFF. In nucleotides, the CDR3 is TGCGCCGTAGTCGTGGGCAGAAACACTGAAGCTTTCTTT.

The genes are TRBV21-1 and TRBJ1-5. TRBV21-1 is a known pseudogene. CDR3 length: 15 residues. The CDR3 sequence is CASSKPDGGNQPQHF. Here the CDR3 DNA reads TGTGCCAGCAGCAAACCCGATGGGGGGAATCAGCCCCAGCATTTT.

This sequence joins TRBV19 and TRBJ2-3, with TRBD1 identical over 7 bases. The germline V gene encodes CDR1 LNHDA and CDR2 SQIVND (reference sequence). Trimming removed 1 base from V and 4 bases from J; junction bases left unmatched: 26. The CDR3 is 22 residues long. The CDR3 sequence: CASSIGVRQGVIRRGVADTQYF. CDR3 in DNA: TGTGCCAGTAGTATAGGGGTCCGCCAGGGGGTTATCCGTCGGGGCGTTGCAGATACGCAGTATTTT.

This chain links TRBV4-1 with TRBJ1-3; 7 bases are shared with TRBD1. Per the germline V gene, CDR1 is MGHRA and CDR2 is YSYEKL. This CDR3 contains 14 residues. V gave up 6 bases and J gave up 6 bases; unmatched junction bases: 8. The CDR3 loop is CASRIDRVTNTIYF. The CDR3 bases are TGCGCCAGCAGAATTGACAGGGTGACAAACACCATATATTTT.

This chain links TRBV6-5 with TRBJ2-3; D possibly corresponds to TRBD1 (6 bases). Germline V gene data show CDR1 as MNHEY and CDR2 as SVGAGI. The CDR3 is 15 residues long. V lost 8 bases and J lost 0, with 15 bases in between. The CDR3 DNA reads TGTGCCAGCCGTCTTTCAGGGGTTAGCACAGATACGCAGTATTTT. It translates to CASRLSGVSTDTQYF.